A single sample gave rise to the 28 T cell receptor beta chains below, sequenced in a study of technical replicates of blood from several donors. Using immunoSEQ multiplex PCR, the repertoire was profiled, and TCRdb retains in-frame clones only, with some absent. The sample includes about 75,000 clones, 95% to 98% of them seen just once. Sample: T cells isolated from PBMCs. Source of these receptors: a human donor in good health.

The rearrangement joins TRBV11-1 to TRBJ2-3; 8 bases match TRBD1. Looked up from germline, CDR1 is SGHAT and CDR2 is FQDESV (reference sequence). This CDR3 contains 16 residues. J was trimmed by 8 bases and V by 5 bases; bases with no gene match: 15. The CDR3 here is CASSTQGAAFVGTQYF. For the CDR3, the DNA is TGTGCCAGCAGCACCCAGGGGGCTGCCTTTGTGGGTACGCAGTATTTT.

CDR3 amino acids: CASSVGGTEAFF. The CDR3 coding sequence is TGTGCCAGCAGCGTCGGGGGCACTGAAGCTTTCTTT. The chain couples TRBV9 to TRBJ1-1, with a tentative D call TRBD1 (5 bases). CDR3 length equals 12 residues. The V gene lost 2 bases and the J gene lost 4 bases, with 6 bases spanning the gap. CDR1 SGDLS and CDR2 YYNGEE come from the germline V gene.

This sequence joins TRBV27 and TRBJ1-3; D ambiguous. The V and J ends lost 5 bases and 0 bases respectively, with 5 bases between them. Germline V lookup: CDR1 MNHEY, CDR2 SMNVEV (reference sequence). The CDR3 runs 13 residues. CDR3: CASSLYSGNTIYF. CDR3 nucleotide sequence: TGTGCCAGCAGTCTTTACTCTGGAAACACCATATATTTT.

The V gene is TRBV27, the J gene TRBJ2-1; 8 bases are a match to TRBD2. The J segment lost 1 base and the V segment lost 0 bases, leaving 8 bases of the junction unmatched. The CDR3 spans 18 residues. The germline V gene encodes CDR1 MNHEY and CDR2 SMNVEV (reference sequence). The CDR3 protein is CASSLSRSRGGSYNEQFF. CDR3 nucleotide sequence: TGTGCCAGCAGTTTATCGCGATCTCGGGGGGGGTCCTACAATGAGCAGTTCTTC.

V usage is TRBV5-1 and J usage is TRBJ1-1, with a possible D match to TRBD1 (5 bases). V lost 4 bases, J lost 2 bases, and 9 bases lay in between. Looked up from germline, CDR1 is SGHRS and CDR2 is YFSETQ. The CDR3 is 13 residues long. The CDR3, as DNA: TGCGCCAGCAGCGGGGGGGGAAACACTGAAGCTTTCTTT. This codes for CASSGGGNTEAFF.

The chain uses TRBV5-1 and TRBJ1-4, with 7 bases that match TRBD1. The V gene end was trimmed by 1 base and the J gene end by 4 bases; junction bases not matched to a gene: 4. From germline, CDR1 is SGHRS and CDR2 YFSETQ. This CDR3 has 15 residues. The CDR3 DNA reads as TGCGCCAGCAGCTTGACCGGGACAGATAATGAAAAACTGTTTTTT. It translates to CASSLTGTDNEKLFF.

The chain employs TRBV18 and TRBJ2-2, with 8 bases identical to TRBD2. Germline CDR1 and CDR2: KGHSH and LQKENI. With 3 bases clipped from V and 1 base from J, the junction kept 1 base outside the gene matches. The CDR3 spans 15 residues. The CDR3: CASSPSGENTGELFF. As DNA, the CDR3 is TGTGCCAGCTCACCTAGCGGGGAGAACACCGGGGAGCTGTTTTTT.

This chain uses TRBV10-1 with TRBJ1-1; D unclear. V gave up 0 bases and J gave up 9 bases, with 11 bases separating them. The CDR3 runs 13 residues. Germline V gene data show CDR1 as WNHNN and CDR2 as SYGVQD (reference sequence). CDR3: CASSESLAGKAFF. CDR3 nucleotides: TGCGCCAGCAGTGAGTCTCTAGCGGGAAAAGCTTTCTTT.

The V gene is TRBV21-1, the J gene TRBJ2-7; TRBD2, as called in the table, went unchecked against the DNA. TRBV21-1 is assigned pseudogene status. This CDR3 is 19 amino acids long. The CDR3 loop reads CASSKAPRGSGIPPYEQYF. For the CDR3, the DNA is TGTGCCAGCAGCAAAGCCCCCCGAGGGTCGGGCATCCCTCCCTACGAGCAGTACTTC.

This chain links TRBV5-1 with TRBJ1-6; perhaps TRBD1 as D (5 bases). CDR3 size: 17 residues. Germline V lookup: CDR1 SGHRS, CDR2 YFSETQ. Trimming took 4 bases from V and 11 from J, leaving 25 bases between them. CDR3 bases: TGCGCCAGCAGCCCTAAGATGGGGGAGGGTGGGCAGCCACCCCTCCACTTT. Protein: CASSPKMGEGGQPPLHF.

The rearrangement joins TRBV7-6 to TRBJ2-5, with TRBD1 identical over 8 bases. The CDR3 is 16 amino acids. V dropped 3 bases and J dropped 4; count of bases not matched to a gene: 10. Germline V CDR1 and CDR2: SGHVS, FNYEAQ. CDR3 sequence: CASSLEHGQGGETQYF. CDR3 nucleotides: TGTGCCAGCAGCTTGGAGCACGGACAGGGAGGAGAGACCCAGTACTTC. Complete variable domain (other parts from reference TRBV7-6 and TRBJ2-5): GAGVSQSPRYKVTKRGQDVALRCDPISGHVSLYWYRQALGQGPEFLTYFNYEAQQDKSGLPNDRFSAERPEGSISTLTIQRTEQRDSAMYRCASSLEHGQGGETQYFGPGTRLLVL.

CDR3 sequence: CAWSGPLSGSTDTQYF. The CDR3 DNA follows: TGTGCCTGGAGTGGGCCTCTTAGCGGTAGCACAGATACGCAGTATTTT. The chain is built from TRBV30 and TRBJ2-3; possibly TRBD2 for D (6 bases). Germline values: CDR1 GTSNPN, CDR2 SVGIG (reference sequence). Trimming stripped 1 base from V and 0 bases from J, with 14 bases between. The CDR3 totals 16 residues. The variable domain in full, with the rest retrieved from reference TRBV30 and TRBJ2-3, is SQTIHQWPATLVQPVGSPLSLECTVEGTSNPNLYWYRQAAGRGLQLLFYSVGIGQISSEVPQNLSASRPQDRQFILSSKKLLLSDSGFYLCAWSGPLSGSTDTQYFGPGTRLTVL.

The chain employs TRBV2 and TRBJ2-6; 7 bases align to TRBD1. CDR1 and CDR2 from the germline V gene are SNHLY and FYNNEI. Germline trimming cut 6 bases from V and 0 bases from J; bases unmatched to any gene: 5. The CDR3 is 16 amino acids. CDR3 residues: CASSGQVRSGANVLTF. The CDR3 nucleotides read TGTGCCAGCAGCGGACAGGTACGCTCTGGGGCCAACGTCCTGACTTTC.

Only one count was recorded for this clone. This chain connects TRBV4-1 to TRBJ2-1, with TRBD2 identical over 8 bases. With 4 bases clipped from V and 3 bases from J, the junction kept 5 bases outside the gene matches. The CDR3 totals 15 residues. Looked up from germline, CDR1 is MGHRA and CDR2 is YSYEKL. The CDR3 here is CASSPLGLVYNEQFF. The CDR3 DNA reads TGCGCCAGCAGCCCCTTGGGACTAGTCTACAATGAGCAGTTCTTC.

DNA of the CDR3: TGTGCCAGTAGGGGGACTAGCGGGGTCTACGAGCAGTACTTC. This encodes CASRGTSGVYEQYF. The chain couples TRBV19 to TRBJ2-7; the match to TRBD2 covers 13 bases. The CDR3 runs 14 residues. V shed 6 bases, J shed 3 bases, and the junction held 2 bases outside the gene matches. Germline V gene sequence: CDR1 LNHDA, CDR2 SQIVND (reference sequence).

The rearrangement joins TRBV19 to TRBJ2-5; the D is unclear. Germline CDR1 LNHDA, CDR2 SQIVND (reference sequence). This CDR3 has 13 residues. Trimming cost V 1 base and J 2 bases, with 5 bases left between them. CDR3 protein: CASSIVGQETQYF. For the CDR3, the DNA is TGTGCCAGTAGTATAGTCGGTCAAGAGACCCAGTACTTC.

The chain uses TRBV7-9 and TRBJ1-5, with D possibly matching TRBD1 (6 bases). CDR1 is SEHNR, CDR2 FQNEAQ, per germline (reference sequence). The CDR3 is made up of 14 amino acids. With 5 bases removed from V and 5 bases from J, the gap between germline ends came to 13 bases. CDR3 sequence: CASSPPSGDQPQHF. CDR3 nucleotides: TGTGCCAGCAGCCCACCGTCAGGGGATCAGCCCCAGCATTTT.

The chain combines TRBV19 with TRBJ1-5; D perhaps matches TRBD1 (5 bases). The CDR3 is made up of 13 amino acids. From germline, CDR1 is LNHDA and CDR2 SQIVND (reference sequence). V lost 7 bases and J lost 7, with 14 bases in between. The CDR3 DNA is TGTGCCAGTACCTTGGGGGGGGTACAGCCCCAGCATTTT. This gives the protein CASTLGGVQPQHF. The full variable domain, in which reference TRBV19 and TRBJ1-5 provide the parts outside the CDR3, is DGGITQSPKYLFRKEGQNVTLSCEQNLNHDAMYWYRQDPGQGLRLIYYSQIVNDFQKGDIAEGYSVSREKKESFPLTVTSAQKNPTAFYLCASTLGGVQPQHFGDGTRLSIL.

CDR3 nucleotide sequence: TGTGCCAGCAGCTTCACGGGTTTACTTGGAAACACCATATATTTT. Amino acids: CASSFTGLLGNTIYF. The chain combines TRBV11-3 with TRBJ1-3; D not certain. Per germline, CDR1 SGHNT and CDR2 YENEEA. The V gene lost 3 bases and the J gene lost 3 bases, with 12 bases spanning the gap. CDR3 size: 15 residues.

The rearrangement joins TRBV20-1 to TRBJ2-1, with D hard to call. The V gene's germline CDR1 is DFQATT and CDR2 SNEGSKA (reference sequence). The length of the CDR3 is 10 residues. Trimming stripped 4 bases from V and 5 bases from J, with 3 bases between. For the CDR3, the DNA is TGCAGTGCTATCGACAATGAGCAGTTCTTC. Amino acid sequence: CSAIDNEQFF.

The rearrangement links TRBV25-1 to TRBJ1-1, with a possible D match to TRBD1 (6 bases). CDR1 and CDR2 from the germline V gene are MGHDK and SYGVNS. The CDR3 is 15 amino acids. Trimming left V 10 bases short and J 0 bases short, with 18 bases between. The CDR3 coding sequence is TGTGCCACCGTCCACCCGGGGGGCCTGAACACTGAAGCTTTCTTT. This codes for CATVHPGGLNTEAFF.

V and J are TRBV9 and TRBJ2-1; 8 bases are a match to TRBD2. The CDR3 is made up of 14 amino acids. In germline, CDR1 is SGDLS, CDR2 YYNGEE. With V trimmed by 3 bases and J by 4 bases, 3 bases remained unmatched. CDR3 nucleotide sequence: TGTGCCAGCAGCGGCGGGGGGAGTTACAATGAGCAGTTCTTC. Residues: CASSGGGSYNEQFF.

CDR3 nucleotides: TGTGCCAGCAGCTCGAACCCGGGAGAGGCGGATGAGCAGTTCTTC. This sequence encodes CASSSNPGEADEQFF. The V gene is TRBV5-6, the J gene TRBJ2-1, with D possibly matching TRBD2 (6 bases). Germline assignment: CDR1 SGHDT and CDR2 YYEEEE. This CDR3 region has 15 residues. Trimming removed 3 bases from V and 8 bases from J, with 18 bases in between. The whole variable domain, remainder taken from reference TRBV5-6 and TRBJ2-1, is DAGVTQSPTHLIKTRGQQVTLRCSPKSGHDTVSWYQQALGQGPQFIFQYYEEEERQRGNFPDRFSGHQFPNYSSELNVNALLLGDSALYLCASSSNPGEADEQFFGPGTRLTVL.

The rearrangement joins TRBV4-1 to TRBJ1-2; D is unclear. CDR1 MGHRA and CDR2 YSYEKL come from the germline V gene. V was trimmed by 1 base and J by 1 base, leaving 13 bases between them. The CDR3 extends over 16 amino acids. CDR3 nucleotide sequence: TGCGCCAGCAGCCAAGGGTTTCCGGAGCTTAACTATGGCTACACCTTC. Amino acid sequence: CASSQGFPELNYGYTF.

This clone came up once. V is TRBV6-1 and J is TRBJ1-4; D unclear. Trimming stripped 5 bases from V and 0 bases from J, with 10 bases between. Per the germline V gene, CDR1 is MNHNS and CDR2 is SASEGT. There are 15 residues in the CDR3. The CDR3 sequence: CASSLPVTTNEKLFF. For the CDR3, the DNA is TGTGCCAGCAGTCTCCCGGTCACAACTAATGAAAAACTGTTTTTT.

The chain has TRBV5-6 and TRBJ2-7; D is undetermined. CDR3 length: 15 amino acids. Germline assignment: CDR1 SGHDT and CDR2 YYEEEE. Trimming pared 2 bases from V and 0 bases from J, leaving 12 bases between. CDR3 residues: CASSFARRSSYEQYF. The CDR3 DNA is TGTGCCAGCAGCTTTGCGAGGCGGAGCTCCTACGAGCAGTACTTC.

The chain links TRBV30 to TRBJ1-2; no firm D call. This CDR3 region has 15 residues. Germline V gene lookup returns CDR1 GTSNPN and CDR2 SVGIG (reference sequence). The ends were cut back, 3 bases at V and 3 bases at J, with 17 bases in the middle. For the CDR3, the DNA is TGTGCCTGGAGAGCGGCGGACGTCTTGTACTATGGCTACACCTTC. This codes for CAWRAADVLYYGYTF.

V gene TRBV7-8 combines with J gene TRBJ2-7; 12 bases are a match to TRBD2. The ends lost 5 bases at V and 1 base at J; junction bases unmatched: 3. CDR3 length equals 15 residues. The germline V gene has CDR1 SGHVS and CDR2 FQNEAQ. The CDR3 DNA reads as TGTGCCAGCAGCAAACTAGCGGGAGGTTCCTACGAGCAGTACTTC. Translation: CASSKLAGGSYEQYF.